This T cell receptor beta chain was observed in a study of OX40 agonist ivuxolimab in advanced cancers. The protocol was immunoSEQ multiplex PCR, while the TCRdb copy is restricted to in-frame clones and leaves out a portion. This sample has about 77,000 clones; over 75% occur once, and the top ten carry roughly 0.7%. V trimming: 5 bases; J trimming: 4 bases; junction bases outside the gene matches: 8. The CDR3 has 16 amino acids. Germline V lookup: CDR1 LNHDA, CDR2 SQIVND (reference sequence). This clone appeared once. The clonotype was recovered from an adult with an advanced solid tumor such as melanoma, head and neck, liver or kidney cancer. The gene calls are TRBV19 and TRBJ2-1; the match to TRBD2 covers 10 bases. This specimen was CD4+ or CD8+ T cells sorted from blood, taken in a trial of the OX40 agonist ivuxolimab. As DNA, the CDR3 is TGTGCCAGTAGTTCGTGGACTAGCGGTTTGTACAATGAGCAGTTCTTC. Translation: CASSSWTSGLYNEQFF.